These T cell receptor beta chains were read from a single sample in a study of cytomegalovirus exposure and HLA in healthy donors. Sequencing used immunoSEQ multiplex PCR; TCRdb keeps in-frame clones, though not all of them. The sample consists of under 200,000 clones, approximately 82% of them appearing once. The specimen sequenced was PBMCs. These receptor sequences come from a woman aged 18 to 35 in good health and CMV-seronegative. Each CDR3 is given with its conserved first and last residue. Fields, in order: V gene, D gene, clone size, J gene, CDR3 protein, CDR3 DNA. The D gene is left open where the match is weak. Clone size is not always given. Where it is, it says once, few, many or a class for expanded clones.

V: TRBV12-2; D: -; size: once; J: TRBJ2-5; CDR3: CASRFVTGQGPQETQYF; DNA: TGTGCAAGTCGCTTCGTTACCGGACAGGGGCCTCAAGAGACCCAGTACTTC
V: TRBV4-1; D: TRBD1; size: -; J: TRBJ2-5; CDR3: CASSQVGTGVETQYF; DNA: TGCGCCAGCAGCCAAGTAGGGACAGGGGTAGAGACCCAGTACTTC
V: TRBV19; D: -; size: -; J: TRBJ2-2; CDR3: CASSIVGTSNTGELFF; DNA: TGTGCCAGTAGTATTGTTGGGACTTCAAACACCGGGGAGCTGTTTTTT
V: TRBV11-3; D: -; size: -; J: TRBJ2-5; CDR3: CASSSLWTAETQYF; DNA: TGTGCCAGCAGCTCTCTTTGGACAGCGGAGACCCAGTACTTC
V: TRBV5-4; D: -; size: -; J: TRBJ1-2; CDR3: CASSLWGLTYGYTF; DNA: TGTGCCAGCAGCTTGTGGGGGCTCACCTATGGCTACACCTTC
V: TRBV19; D: TRBD1; size: -; J: TRBJ1-1; CDR3: CASSSRGLENTEAFF; DNA: TGTGCCAGTAGTAGCAGGGGGCTAGAGAACACTGAAGCTTTCTTT
V: TRBV18; D: -; size: -; J: TRBJ1-2; CDR3: CASSPSGQRYGYTF; DNA: TGTGCCAGCTCACCCAGCGGACAGCGCTATGGCTACACCTTC
V: TRBV2; D: TRBD1; size: -; J: TRBJ2-2; CDR3: CASRDRSIGPTGELFF; DNA: TGTGCCAGCAGGGACAGGTCCATTGGGCCCACCGGGGAGCTGTTTTTT
V: TRBV5-1; D: TRBD1; size: -; J: TRBJ1-6; CDR3: CASSRTGGVYNSPLHF; DNA: TGCGCCAGCAGTCGGACAGGGGGCGTCTATAATTCACCCCTCCACTTT
V: TRBV10-3; D: TRBD1; size: -; J: TRBJ1-6; CDR3: CAISESRDSANSPLHF; DNA: TGTGCCATCAGTGAGAGCCGGGACAGCGCGAATTCACCCCTCCACTTT
V: TRBV9; D: TRBD2; size: -; J: TRBJ2-3; CDR3: CASSVAGGMGTTDTQYF; DNA: TGTGCCAGCAGTGTAGCGGGGGGAATGGGGACCACAGATACGCAGTATTTT
V: TRBV20-1; D: -; size: -; J: TRBJ2-7; CDR3: CSARGSYEQYF; DNA: TGCAGTGCTAGAGGGAGCTACGAGCAGTACTTC
V: TRBV29-1; D: -; size: -; J: TRBJ2-3; CDR3: CSVSGSTDTQYF; DNA: TGCAGCGTCTCGGGGAGCACAGATACGCAGTATTTT
V: TRBV9; D: -; size: -; J: TRBJ2-1; CDR3: CASSDYIYNEQFF; DNA: TGTGCCAGCAGCGACTATATCTACAATGAGCAGTTCTTC
V: TRBV6-6; D: -; size: -; J: TRBJ2-1; CDR3: CASSTTRSEQFF; DNA: TGTGCCAGCAGTACCACTAGGAGTGAGCAGTTCTTC
V: TRBV6-6; D: TRBD2; size: -; J: TRBJ2-4; CDR3: CASSGTSGPSIQYF; DNA: TGTGCCAGCAGTGGGACTAGCGGGCCCAGCATTCAGTACTTC
V: TRBV27; D: TRBD2; size: -; J: TRBJ2-2; CDR3: CATMGGSGRGSGELFF; DNA: TGTGCCACCATGGGGGGGAGCGGGAGAGGCAGCGGGGAGCTGTTTTTT
V: TRBV30; D: -; size: few; J: TRBJ1-1; CDR3: CAWSVSPYMAFF; DNA: TGTGCCTGGAGTGTCTCCCCTTATATGGCTTTCTTT
V: TRBV10-3; D: -; size: few; J: TRBJ1-1; CDR3: CAISDGRGTEAFF; DNA: TGTGCCATCAGTGACGGAAGGGGCACTGAAGCTTTCTTT
V: TRBV28; D: -; size: -; J: TRBJ2-7; CDR3: CASSLTGNYEQYF; DNA: TGTGCCAGCAGTTTAACAGGGAACTACGAGCAGTACTTC
V: TRBV28; D: -; size: -; J: TRBJ1-2; CDR3: CASTPRNRVVYGYTF; DNA: TGTGCCAGCACTCCCCGGAACAGGGTGGTCTATGGCTACACCTTC
V: TRBV7-8; D: TRBD2; size: -; J: TRBJ2-7; CDR3: CASSLEVDGRYYEQYF; DNA: TGTGCCAGCAGCTTAGAAGTCGACGGGAGGTACTACGAGCAGTACTTC
V: TRBV14; D: TRBD1; size: -; J: TRBJ2-2; CDR3: CASSHPIAGGVPGELFF; DNA: TGTGCCAGCAGCCATCCGATAGCAGGGGGCGTTCCCGGGGAGCTGTTTTTT
V: TRBV21-1; D: -; size: -; J: TRBJ1-1; CDR3: CASIRLDGGENTEAFF; DNA: TGTGCCAGCATTAGGCTGGACGGGGGAGAGAACACTGAAGCTTTCTTT
V: TRBV19; D: TRBD2; size: few; J: TRBJ2-1; CDR3: CASSIDSGTSAHNEQFF; DNA: TGTGCCAGTAGTATAGACTCCGGGACTAGCGCCCACAATGAGCAGTTCTTC
V: TRBV10-1; D: TRBD2; size: -; J: TRBJ2-3; CDR3: CASSEWREADTQYF; DNA: TGCGCCAGCAGTGAGTGGCGGGAGGCAGATACGCAGTATTTT
V: TRBV5-1; D: -; size: -; J: TRBJ1-4; CDR3: CASSLGGQGEKLFF; DNA: TGCGCCAGCAGCTTGGGGGGGCAGGGTGAAAAACTGTTTTTT
V: TRBV6-1; D: TRBD1; size: -; J: TRBJ1-1; CDR3: CASSGPDRGRVEAFF; DNA: TGTGCCAGCAGTGGACCGGACAGGGGGCGCGTTGAAGCTTTCTTT
V: TRBV6-5; D: TRBD1; size: -; J: TRBJ1-4; CDR3: CASSSRTGLSEKLFF; DNA: TGTGCCAGCAGTTCCAGGACAGGGTTGAGTGAAAAACTGTTTTTT
V: TRBV28; D: TRBD1; size: once; J: TRBJ2-3; CDR3: CASSHRGMSTDTQYF; DNA: TGTGCCAGCAGTCACAGGGGTATGAGCACAGATACGCAGTATTTT
V: TRBV27; D: -; size: -; J: TRBJ1-2; CDR3: CASSPGIQGYGYTF; DNA: TGTGCCAGCAGCCCGGGGATACAGGGCTATGGCTACACCTTC
V: TRBV6-1; D: -; size: -; J: TRBJ1-5; CDR3: CASQGYSNQPQHF; DNA: TGTGCCAGCCAGGGGTATAGCAATCAGCCCCAGCATTTT
V: TRBV4-2; D: TRBD2; size: -; J: TRBJ2-7; CDR3: CASSGELAGYNEQYF; DNA: TGTGCCAGCAGCGGAGAACTAGCGGGATACAACGAGCAGTACTTC
V: TRBV28; D: -; size: -; J: TRBJ1-1; CDR3: CASSLARTEAFF; DNA: TGTGCCAGCAGTTTAGCCAGAACTGAAGCTTTCTTT
V: TRBV5-5; D: TRBD1; size: -; J: TRBJ1-5; CDR3: CASSFPAGGHYSNQPQHF; DNA: TGTGCCAGCAGCTTCCCGGCAGGGGGACATTATAGCAATCAGCCCCAGCATTTT
V: TRBV6-1; D: -; size: -; J: TRBJ1-1; CDR3: CASTEPQKAFF; DNA: TGTGCCAGCACCGAGCCACAGAAAGCTTTCTTT
V: TRBV18; D: -; size: -; J: TRBJ2-5; CDR3: CASSRGGSEETQYF; DNA: TGTGCCAGCTCACGGGGGGGCAGCGAAGAGACCCAGTACTTC
V: TRBV7-9; D: -; size: -; J: TRBJ2-1; CDR3: CASSFAVNEQFF; DNA: TGTGCCAGCAGCTTTGCGGTAAATGAGCAGTTCTTC
V: TRBV28; D: -; size: few; J: TRBJ2-5; CDR3: CASSWGVETQYF; DNA: TGTGCCAGCAGTTGGGGGGTAGAGACCCAGTACTTC
V: TRBV25-1; D: -; size: -; J: TRBJ1-3; CDR3: CASSPGHLSGNTIYF; DNA: TGTGCCAGCAGTCCGGGACACCTCTCTGGAAACACCATATATTTT
V: TRBV18; D: -; size: -; J: TRBJ1-4; CDR3: CASSPRQGEKLFF; DNA: TGTGCCAGCTCACCCCGGCAGGGGGAAAAACTGTTTTTT
V: TRBV5-4; D: TRBD2; size: -; J: TRBJ2-1; CDR3: CASSLPTSGRVHEQFF; DNA: TGTGCCAGCAGCTTGCCTACTAGCGGGAGGGTCCATGAGCAGTTCTTC
V: TRBV25-1; D: TRBD2; size: -; J: TRBJ2-1; CDR3: CASSDHSGRHSYNEQFF; DNA: TGTGCCAGCAGTGACCATAGCGGGAGACACTCCTACAATGAGCAGTTCTTC
V: TRBV13; D: -; size: -; J: TRBJ2-3; CDR3: CASSSRETQYF; DNA: TGTGCCAGCAGCTCCCGGGAGACGCAGTATTTT